This is a list of T cell receptor beta chains from one sample in a study of Ad26.COV2.S vaccination and SARS-CoV-2 variants. Generated by immunoSEQ multiplex PCR, the TCRdb table keeps only in-frame clones and is missing some. The sample shows about 440,000 clones, 70% to 90% of them seen only once. The sequencing used peripheral blood, collected in a trial of Ad26.COV2.S vaccine versus placebo. The receptors shown here come from a person between 18 and 60 years old who received the Ad26.COV2.S COVID-19 vaccine or a placebo. Each CDR3 is given with its conserved first and last residue. A D gene is named only where the DNA matches it firmly.

cdr3_aa cdr3_nt j_call v_call d_call cdr3_length
CASSPQWGVPYEQYF TGTGCCAGCAGTCCACAGTGGGGAGTACCCTACGAGCAGTACTTC TRBJ2-7 TRBV27 . 15
CASSPFASLNTEAFF TGTGCCAGCTCACCATTTGCCAGCTTGAACACTGAAGCTTTCTTT TRBJ1-1 TRBV18 . 15
CASSSGGLKNSPLHF TGTGCCAGCAGCTCTGGGGGGCTGAAGAATTCACCCCTCCACTTT TRBJ1-6 TRBV7-3 . 15
CASSLSRGLYYGYTF TGTGCCAGCAGTTTGAGCAGGGGGCTATATTATGGCTACACCTTC TRBJ1-2 TRBV27 TRBD1 15
CASSYGQGWANEQFF TGTGCCAGCAGTTACGGCCAGGGGTGGGCCAATGAGCAGTTCTTC TRBJ2-1 TRBV6-2/TRBV6-3 . 15
CASSLEISGRGGTQYF TGTGCCAGCAGCTTAGAAATTAGCGGGAGAGGGGGTACGCAGTATTTT TRBJ2-3 TRBV11-2 TRBD2 16
CASSLAFGGIEQFF TGTGCCAGCAGCTTAGCCTTCGGGGGGATTGAGCAGTTCTTC TRBJ2-1 TRBV7-2 TRBD2 14
CASSQDLLIAAGGNEQFF TGCGCCAGCAGCCAAGATCTATTAATAGCGGCAGGGGGCAATGAGCAGTTCTTC TRBJ2-1 TRBV4-3 . 18
CASKGAQSPLHF TGTGCCAGCAAGGGGGCTCAGTCACCCCTCCACTTT TRBJ1-6 TRBV6-5 TRBD1 12
CASSPLAVNTGELFF TGTGCCAGCAGCCCACTAGCTGTTAACACCGGGGAGCTGTTTTTT TRBJ2-2 TRBV3-1/TRBV3-2 . 15
CASSPPGTLGTNYGYTF TGCGCCAGCAGCCCCCCCGGTACATTGGGGACTAACTATGGCTACACCTTC TRBJ1-2 TRBV4-3 . 17
CASSSLGTVGGYTF TGTGCCAGCAGTTCCCTTGGGACAGTGGGTGGCTACACCTTC TRBJ1-2 TRBV27 TRBD1 14
CASRDRGNTEAFF TGTGCCAGCCGGGACAGGGGGAACACTGAAGCTTTCTTT TRBJ1-1 TRBV19 TRBD1 13
CASSFSGRLNTQYF TGTGCCAGCAGCTTTAGCGGGAGGCTAAATACGCAGTATTTT TRBJ2-3 TRBV7-2 TRBD2 14